Included here is one T cell receptor beta chain sequence, with context. The antigen is undetermined. The data are from a study of T cell responses to AZD1222 COVID-19 vaccine. Findings and limits, study-wide: Donors skewed white British and female; clonal diversity was possibly underestimated.

The V and J ends lost 2 bases and 5 bases respectively, with 10 bases between them. The CDR3 extends over 13 amino acids. Germline V gene lookup returns CDR1 SEHNR and CDR2 FQNEAQ (reference sequence). TCRdb keeps only in-frame clones here, not all; method: immunoSEQ multiplex PCR. The sample includes around 130,000 clones, 70% to 90% of them seen just once. The receptor's source is an adult in good health. This rearrangement joins TRBV7-9 to TRBJ2-7, with a possible D match to TRBD2 (6 bases). The source was peripheral blood, collected on day 0 of AZD1222 vaccination. The CDR3 sequence: CASSLLEGNEQYF. As DNA, the CDR3 is TGTGCCAGCAGCTTATTGGAGGGCAACGAGCAGTACTTC. The full variable domain, its missing parts supplied by reference TRBV7-9 and TRBJ2-7, is DTGVSQNPRHKITKRGQNVTFRCDPISEHNRLYWYRQTLGQGPEFLTYFQNEAQLEKSRLLSDRFSAERPKGSFSTLEIQRTEQGDSAMYLCASSLLEGNEQYFGPGTRLTVT.